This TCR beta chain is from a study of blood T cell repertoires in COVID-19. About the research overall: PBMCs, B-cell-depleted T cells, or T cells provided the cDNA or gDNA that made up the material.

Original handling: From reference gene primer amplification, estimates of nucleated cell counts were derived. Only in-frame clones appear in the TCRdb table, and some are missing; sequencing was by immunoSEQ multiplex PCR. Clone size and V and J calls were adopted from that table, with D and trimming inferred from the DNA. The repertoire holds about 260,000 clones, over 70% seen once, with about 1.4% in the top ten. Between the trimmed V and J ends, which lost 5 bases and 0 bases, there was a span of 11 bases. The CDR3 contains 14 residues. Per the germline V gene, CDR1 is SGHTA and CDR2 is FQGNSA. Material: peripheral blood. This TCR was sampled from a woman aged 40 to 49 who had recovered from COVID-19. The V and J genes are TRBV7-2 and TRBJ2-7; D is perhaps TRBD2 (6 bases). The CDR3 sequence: CASSRSGGSYEQYF. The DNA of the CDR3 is TGTGCCAGCAGCCGCTCCGGGGGCTCCTACGAGCAGTACTTC.